This T cell receptor (beta chain) was found in a study of shared clonotypes between healthy human individuals. The study, taken as a whole, reports: It was the few donors that limited the genetic and exposure-history diversity represented. It was anticipated that sequencing depth would influence how many clonotypes donors shared.

V lost 6 bases to trimming and J lost 1 base; unmatched junction nucleotides: 1. From germline, CDR1 is SEHNR and CDR2 FQNEAQ (reference sequence). There are 15 residues in the CDR3. Concerning this clone: Its antigen is as yet unknown.

Each subset's genomic DNA was split evenly across several immunoSEQ plates. Sorted-subset replicate PCRs used around 0.2 ug DNA, some 33,000 T cell genomes. Repertoires were generated with immunoSEQ multiplex PCR, while TCRdb's copy carries only in-frame clones and drops some. The top ten clones hold 0.6% to 0.75% of a sample with over a million clones, approximately 80% of them seen once. The gene calls are TRBV7-9 and TRBJ2-2; 11 bases map to TRBD1. The sequencing input was memory CD4+ T cells from PBMCs. The subset: CD45RA-negative fraction. The TCR was taken from a man younger than 35 in good health. Some clones in this sample may be carry-over from other donors' samples. The CDR3 coding sequence is TGTGCCAGCAGAGGGACAGGGGGGAACACCGGGGAGCTGTTTTTT. Amino acids: CASRGTGGNTGELFF.